This T cell receptor beta chain was found in a study of shared clonotypes between healthy human individuals. Measured with immunoSEQ multiplex PCR; TCRdb has only the in-frame clones, and not every one. The sample shows approximately 2,000,000 clones, roughly 92% of them seen only once. The V gene's germline CDR1 is SQVTM and CDR2 ANQGSEA. The germline V and J ends were trimmed by 5 bases and 2 bases, with 11 bases remaining between them. The length of the CDR3 is 13 residues. Sequencing was done on a sample of naive CD4+ T cells from PBMCs. The subset: CD45RA+ positively selected. The clonotype originates from a man aged 18 to 35 in good health. Some clones in this sample may be carry-over from other donors' samples. The chain combines TRBV29-1 with TRBJ2-3, with D unclear. CDR3 residues: CSVRRPITDTQYF. In DNA form, the CDR3 reads TGCAGCGTTCGGCGGCCTATCACAGATACGCAGTATTTT.